Following are 6 T cell receptor beta chains from one sample sequenced in a study of T cells in Graves' hyperthyroidism and ophthalmopathy. RNA transcripts served as the template for amplifying TCR beta CDR3 regions. Primed by the HTBI set, a first-round RT-PCR was run on the TCR CDR3. TCRdb re-derived calls from the multiplex PCR reads in MiXCR, one entry per CDR3 protein. Of more than 300,000 distinct CDR3 sequences listed, about a sixth are singletons. The sequenced material came from blood. These receptors were obtained from a woman between 25 and 40 years old with Graves' hyperthyroidism that later progressed to Graves' ophthalmopathy.

The J gene is TRBJ2-3, the V gene TRBV27, with 7 positions matching TRBD2. J gave up 9 bases and V 5 bases, and 20 bases lay outside the gene matches. The CDR3 extends over 17 amino acids. Germline assignment: CDR1 MNHEY and CDR2 SMNVEV (reference sequence). CDR3: CASSLSPITSVLDTQYF. CDR3 coding DNA: TGTGCCAGCAGTCTCTCCCCTATCACTAGCGTCCTCGACACGCAGTATTTT.

The chain employs TRBV28 and TRBJ2-7, with D perhaps TRBD1 or TRBD2 (5 bases each). V lost 4 bases and J 1 base, leaving 17 bases between the germline ends. Germline V gene lookup returns CDR1 MDHEN and CDR2 SYDVKM. CDR3 length: 16 amino acids. CDR3 nucleotides: TGTGCCAGCAGTTCCCCAGGGTATAGAGGGTCCTACGAGCAGTACTTC. As protein: CASSSPGYRGSYEQYF.

This clonotype was seen repeatedly, ten times or more. This chain uses TRBV27 with TRBJ1-6, with 7 bases matching TRBD1. The CDR3 is 17 residues long. The germline gives CDR1 MNHEY, CDR2 SMNVEV (reference sequence). The junction had 8 bases not matched to a gene; V was cut back by 4 bases and J by 2 bases. The CDR3 DNA follows: TGTGCCAGCAGTTCGACTCCGACAGGGACCTATAATTCACCCCTCCACTTT. Amino acids: CASSSTPTGTYNSPLHF.

This clonotype was detected many times. The chain uses TRBV15 and TRBJ2-5, with 14 bases lining up with TRBD2. The V and J ends lost 2 bases and 6 bases, in that order; junction bases with no gene match: 8. This CDR3 is 17 amino acids long. Germline V lookup: CDR1 LNHNV, CDR2 YYDKDF (reference sequence). CDR3 DNA sequence: TGTGCCACCAGCAGAAGAAGGACTAGCGGGAGGTGGAAGACCCAGTACTTC. This translates into CATSRRRTSGRWKTQYF. Together with reference TRBV15 and TRBJ2-5, the CDR3 gives the full variable domain: DAMVIQNPRYQVTQFGKPVTLSCSQTLNHNVMYWYQQKSSQAPKLLFHYYDKDFNNEADTPDNFQSRRPNTSFCFLDIRSPGLGDTAMYLCATSRRRTSGRWKTQYFGPGTRLLVL.

This clonotype was seen a few times. The chain links TRBV5-4 to TRBJ2-3; TRBD1 is a possible D gene (7 bases). Trimming stripped 5 bases from V and 4 bases from J, with 20 bases between. The CDR3 runs 16 residues. The germline gives CDR1 SGHNT, CDR2 YYREEE (reference sequence). Written as DNA, the CDR3 is TGTGCCAGCAGGCCCCAGCCAGGGGGGAGCGCAGATACGCAGTATTTT. This gives the protein CASRPQPGGSADTQYF.

This clonotype occurred many times. The chain carries TRBV20-1 and TRBJ1-2, with 11 bases that match TRBD1. Unmatched junction bases numbered 13, after V lost 3 bases and J lost 7 bases. The CDR3 has 16 residues. Germline loops: CDR1 DFQATT, CDR2 SNEGSKA (reference sequence). The CDR3 reads CSARAGTGGLLAGYTF. The DNA for the CDR3 is TGCAGTGCTAGGGCCGGGACAGGGGGTTTACTCGCTGGCTACACCTTC.